The T cell receptor (beta chain) under discussion was sequenced for a study of blood T cell repertoires in COVID-19 (dated by TCRdb to 2019 to 2021). Describing the broader study: Samples from collaborators originated in the United States, Italy and Spain and spanned both the acute and convalescent phases of COVID-19. The prospective study material was composed of cDNA or gDNA derived from T cells, B-cell-depleted T cells, or PBMCs. The dataset comprised deeply sampled blood TCRbeta repertoires from subjects exposed to, actively infected with, or recovered from COVID-19. A freely available public database, intended as a resource for researchers studying the immune response to SARS-CoV-2, is where the repertoires were released. The samples were drawn from two sources: the first 160 participants of the ongoing ImmuneRACE study, and 1,200 or so subjects contributed by 6 global collaborators. Nearly every sample came with metadata listing a de-identified subject ID, COVID-19 status, age in years and sex. Where available, HLA class I and class II types were obtained from metadata supplied by the sample provider rather than from assay-based typing. Here is what the overall study found, with its caveats: Clinical and demographic metadata were provided uncurated, with the amount varying by source and participant.

This clone has a single count. Its binding antigen is unknown. The input lacks base qualities; no much larger clone sits a single base away. One collaborating source in Seattle enrolled patients while the patients were actively infected and followed the patients over time throughout the course of disease. Whole blood was collected in K2EDTA tubes by collaborating institutions according to the institutions' own protocols. For TCRbeta analysis, collaborators shipped samples as frozen whole blood, isolated PBMCs, or DNA extracted from either of those sample types. The CDR3, cysteine through phenylalanine, is 13 amino acids long. Left in the record is the CDR3 DNA by itself, 39 bases read in frame from the first base. V drops 8 bases and J drops 4 bases, leaving 11 bases in between. The immunoSEQ Assay, a bias-controlled multiplex PCR, was used to amplify TCRbeta CDR3 regions from genomic DNA. Per the original workflow: The number of nucleated cells in each sample was estimated by amplification of reference gene primers within the assay. Sequence reads were collapsed and filtered to measure the absolute abundance of every unique TCRbeta CDR3 rearrangement. Productive Simpson clonality was computed per sample as the square root of Simpson's diversity index over productive rearrangements. TCRdb took over this immuneACCESS table, retaining in-frame rearrangements with V and J assigned. Such tables are incomplete; in checked studies, under half of the missing clones stem from an unresolved V gene, and the remainder is unexplained. The V and J calls and clone size are taken from that table; D and trimming were inferred from the DNA. The sample table contains 190,000 or so clones; only one count was recorded for around four fifths of them. Around 0.93% of the sample comes from the top ten.

The chain is assembled from TRBV12-3 or TRBV12-4 and TRBJ1-4, with no confidently assigned D gene. The receptor's source is a man aged 60-69 years with COVID-19, enrolled during active disease. Sequencing used peripheral blood. The DNA sequence is given as TGTGCCAGCTCGAGAGGCTTTAATGAAAAACTGTTTTTT. The translation is CASSRGFNEKLFF.